One sample yielded the 21 T cell receptor beta chains listed below, sequenced in a study of T-cell reconstitution after alpha-beta-depleted transplantation in children. Researchers prepared the TCRbeta library using unique molecular identifiers, the study reports. TCRdb itself ran the PCR reads through MiXCR, one entry per CDR3 protein. The sample includes around 500,000 distinct CDR3 sequences, 23% of them seen just once. The sample was PBMCs, mostly from graft donor cells, taken 360 days after TCRalphabeta/CD19-depleted stem cell transplant. The receptor set was obtained from a boy under two years old who had a stem cell transplant for acute myeloid leukemia, so the T cells may come from the graft donor.

J is TRBJ2-3 and V is TRBV12-3 or TRBV12-4, with a tentative D call TRBD2 (7 bases). Trimming took off 4 bases at V and 2 bases at J, with 13 bases between the two ends. The CDR3 length is 15 residues. CDR3 protein: CASSYRGAPTDTQYF. The CDR3 DNA sequence: TGTGCCAGCAGTTATCGGGGGGCCCCCACAGATACGCAGTATTTT.

This chain uses TRBV12-3 or TRBV12-4 with TRBJ1-4, with TRBD1 identical over 9 bases. CDR3 length: 14 amino acids. V trimming: 6 bases; J trimming: 7 bases; junction bases outside the gene matches: 6. For the CDR3, the DNA is TGTGCCAGCAGCTACAGGGGGCACAGTGAAAAACTGTTTTTT. Residues: CASSYRGHSEKLFF.

This clonotype appeared many times. J is TRBJ2-5 and V is TRBV20-1, with D perhaps TRBD1 (6 bases). Germline V gene lookup returns CDR1 DFQATT and CDR2 SNEGSKA (reference sequence). The ends were cut back, 1 base at V and 2 bases at J, with 11 bases in the middle. The CDR3 spans 14 residues. The CDR3 DNA reads TGCAGTGCTAGAGGACAGGCCCATCAAGAGACCCAGTACTTC. Translation gives CSARGQAHQETQYF.

This clonotype was counted at least ten times. The chain carries TRBV29-1 and TRBJ1-1; 9 nucleotides match TRBD1. V lost 7 bases and J lost 1; bases outside the gene matches: 4. Germline lookup yields CDR1 SQVTM and CDR2 ANQGSEA. CDR3 length equals 13 residues. The CDR3 protein is CSGGTGPNTEAFF. DNA for the CDR3: TGCAGCGGGGGGACAGGGCCGAACACTGAAGCTTTCTTT. The complete variable domain, with remaining parts taken from reference TRBV29-1 and TRBJ1-1, reads SAVISQKPSRDICQRGTSLTIQCQVDSQVTMMFWYRQQPGQSLTLIATANQGSEATYESGFVIDKFPISRPNLTFSTLTVSNMSPEDSSIYLCSGGTGPNTEAFFGQGTRLTVV.

This clonotype has at least ten counts. The chain combines TRBV20-1 with TRBJ2-5; TRBD2 might be the D (6 bases). In germline, CDR1 is DFQATT, CDR2 SNEGSKA (reference sequence). The CDR3 contains 14 residues. Trimming stripped 0 bases from V and 1 base from J, with 9 bases between. The DNA for the CDR3 is TGCAGTGCTAGAGATGGAGGGTTCCAAGAGACCCAGTACTTC. Protein sequence: CSARDGGFQETQYF.

In this sample, this clonotype turned up many times. This chain uses TRBV19 with TRBJ2-5, with TRBD2 matching over 7 bases. Per the germline V gene, CDR1 is LNHDA and CDR2 is SQIVND (reference sequence). V was clipped by 7 bases and J by 4 bases; unmatched bases: 9. The CDR3 has 14 residues. The CDR3 DNA reads as TGTGCCAGTAAAGGTCCGCGGGAGCGAGAGACCCAGTACTTC. It encodes CASKGPRERETQYF. Filled out from reference TRBV19 and TRBJ2-5, the complete variable domain reads DGGITQSPKYLFRKEGQNVTLSCEQNLNHDAMYWYRQDPGQGLRLIYYSQIVNDFQKGDIAEGYSVSREKKESFPLTVTSAQKNPTAFYLCASKGPRERETQYFGPGTRLLVL.

The rearrangement links TRBV20-1 to TRBJ2-7, with 11 bases matching TRBD2. Trimming at V came to 0 bases and at J to 1 base, leaving 8 bases not matched to a gene. The CDR3 covers 17 residues. Looked up from germline, CDR1 is DFQATT and CDR2 is SNEGSKA (reference sequence). The CDR3 nucleotides are TGCAGTGCTAGAGATGGCACCCTAGCGGGGGGTTCCTACGAGCAGTACGTC. Amino acid sequence: CSARDGTLAGGSYEQYV.

This clonotype was recorded many times. CDR3 nucleotide sequence: TGTGCCAGCTGGGGGGTAGCGGGGGAGTACAATGAGCAGTTCTTC. Translating it yields CASWGVAGEYNEQFF. The chain employs TRBV12-3 or TRBV12-4 and TRBJ2-1; 9 nucleotides line up with TRBD2. V lost 8 bases, J lost 4 bases, and 9 bases stayed unmatched. The CDR3 is 15 amino acids.

J is TRBJ2-3 and V is TRBV28; 7 nucleotides align to TRBD2. Germline V CDR1 and CDR2: MDHEN, SYDVKM. V was clipped by 6 bases and J by 2 bases; unmatched bases: 8. The CDR3 has 15 amino acids. The CDR3, as DNA: TGTGCCAGCAGCCTCGGGCGGGAGCACACAGATACGCAGTATTTT. Its translation: CASSLGREHTDTQYF.

The chain couples TRBV20-1 to TRBJ2-3, with 7 bases fitting TRBD1. V lost 3 bases to trimming and J lost 2 bases; unmatched junction nucleotides: 2. CDR1 and CDR2 from the germline V gene are DFQATT and SNEGSKA (reference sequence). The CDR3 consists of 13 residues. The CDR3: CSASDRVTDTQYF. In nucleotides, the CDR3 is TGCAGTGCTAGTGACAGGGTCACAGATACGCAGTATTTT.

This clonotype was observed a handful of times. The chain links TRBV20-1 to TRBJ2-5; the match to TRBD1 covers 7 bases. The CDR3 contains 14 residues. Germline V CDR1 and CDR2: DFQATT, SNEGSKA (reference sequence). V dropped 3 bases and J dropped 4; count of bases not matched to a gene: 8. The CDR3 reads CSASARDSPETQYF. DNA for the CDR3: TGCAGTGCTAGCGCACGGGACAGCCCAGAGACCCAGTACTTC.

The sample holds many counts of this clonotype. This chain connects TRBV28 to TRBJ1-2; 7 nucleotides align to TRBD1. Germline V gene data show CDR1 as MDHEN and CDR2 as SYDVKM. CDR3 length: 17 residues. V was pared by 6 bases and J by 0 bases, with 13 bases of the junction left unmatched. The CDR3 DNA reads as TGTGCCAGCAGAGCTCCAGGGGGAAGAAAAGCTAACTATGGCTACACCTTC. Protein sequence: CASRAPGGRKANYGYTF.

CDR3 loop: CASRLDREGHYGYTF. DNA for the CDR3: TGTGCCAGCAGACTAGACAGGGAAGGGCACTATGGCTACACCTTC. V and J are TRBV12-3 or TRBV12-4 and TRBJ1-2; 7 nucleotides agree with TRBD1. V dropped 6 bases and J dropped 3; count of bases not matched to a gene: 10. There are 15 residues in the CDR3.

This chain joins TRBV29-1 and TRBJ1-2; D is unclear. The CDR3 sequence is 13 residues long. Trimming stripped 2 bases from V and 2 bases from J, with 9 bases between. Germline V gene sequence: CDR1 SQVTM, CDR2 ANQGSEA. The CDR3 DNA reads as TGCAGCGTTGAAAGTATCAGGAACTATGGCTACACCTTC. Amino acid sequence: CSVESIRNYGYTF.

The V and J genes are TRBV11-2 and TRBJ2-3; 10 bases map to TRBD2. Germline V lookup: CDR1 SGHAT, CDR2 FQNNGV. The CDR3 has 15 residues. Germline trimming cut 5 bases from V and 3 bases from J; bases unmatched to any gene: 5. The CDR3 region has the DNA TGTGCCAGCAGCCTTAGCGGGGGGACAACAGATACGCAGTATTTT. Its translation is CASSLSGGTTDTQYF.

The chain recombines TRBV20-1 with TRBJ2-7, with D possibly called TRBD1 or TRBD2 (5 bases each). In germline, CDR1 is DFQATT, CDR2 SNEGSKA (reference sequence). This CDR3 comprises 12 residues. The V end lost 3 bases, the J end lost 3 bases, and 9 bases lay between the germline ends. CDR3 sequence (DNA): TGCAGTGCTAGCAATGGGGGCTACGAGCAGTACTTC. Translating gives CSASNGGYEQYF.

The chain has TRBV9 and TRBJ2-3; 8 bases match TRBD1. V dropped 0 bases and J dropped 0; count of bases not matched to a gene: 9. The germline gives CDR1 SGDLS, CDR2 YYNGEE. The CDR3 runs 18 residues. CDR3 bases: TGTGCCAGCAGCGTAGCGGACAGGGCACTTTCTAGCACAGATACGCAGTATTTT. Its translation: CASSVADRALSSTDTQYF.

CDR3 bases: TGTGCCAGCAGCCCCCTTGGGGCCATGTGGATTGACGAGCAGTACTTC. Translation gives CASSPLGAMWIDEQYF. This chain links TRBV9 with TRBJ2-7; the D gene is possibly TRBD1 (5 bases). The V gene lost 4 bases and the J gene lost 5 bases, with 22 bases spanning the gap. The V gene's germline CDR1 is SGDLS and CDR2 YYNGEE. This CDR3 spans 16 amino acids.

This sequence joins TRBV27 and TRBJ2-7, with no clear D. Germline CDR1 MNHEY, CDR2 SMNVEV (reference sequence). Trimming took off 3 bases at V and 4 bases at J, with 10 bases between the two ends. The CDR3 has 13 amino acids. CDR3 loop: CASSFKYSYEQYF. The CDR3 DNA sequence: TGTGCCAGCAGTTTCAAATACAGTTACGAGCAGTACTTC.

A few counts support this clonotype. This sequence joins TRBV6-1 and TRBJ2-7; perhaps TRBD1 as D (6 bases). Trimming stripped 6 bases from V and 0 bases from J, with 12 bases between. The germline V gene has CDR1 MNHNS and CDR2 SASEGT. The CDR3 totals 14 residues. CDR3 DNA: TGTGCCAGCAGAAACCACAGGGACTCCTACGAGCAGTACGTC. It codes for CASRNHRDSYEQYV.

This clonotype showed up many times. V usage is TRBV5-1 and J usage is TRBJ2-1, with TRBD2 identical over 9 bases. This CDR3 is 15 amino acids long. Germline CDR1 reads SGHRS; CDR2 reads YFSETQ. Losses at the gene ends were 0 bases for V and 7 bases for J; bases not matched to a gene: 5. In nucleotides, the CDR3 is TGCGCCAGCAGCTTGGGTAGCGGGGGAACAAATGAGCAGTTCTTC. Translating gives CASSLGSGGTNEQFF. The complete variable domain, with remaining parts taken from reference TRBV5-1 and TRBJ2-1, reads KAGVTQTPRYLIKTRGQQVTLSCSPISGHRSVSWYQQTPGQGLQFLFEYFSETQRNKGNFPGRFSGRQFSNSRSEMNVSTLELGDSALYLCASSLGSGGTNEQFFGPGTRLTVL.